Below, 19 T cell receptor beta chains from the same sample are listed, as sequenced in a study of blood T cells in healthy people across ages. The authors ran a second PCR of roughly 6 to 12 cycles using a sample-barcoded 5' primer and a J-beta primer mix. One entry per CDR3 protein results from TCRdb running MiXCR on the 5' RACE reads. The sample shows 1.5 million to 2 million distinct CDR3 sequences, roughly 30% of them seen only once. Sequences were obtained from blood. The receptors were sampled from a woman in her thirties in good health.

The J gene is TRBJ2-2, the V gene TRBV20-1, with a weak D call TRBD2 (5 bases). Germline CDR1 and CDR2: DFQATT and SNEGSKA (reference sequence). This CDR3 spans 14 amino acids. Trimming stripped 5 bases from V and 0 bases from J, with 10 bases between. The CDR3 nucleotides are TGCAGTGCTCAGAGCGGTGCGAACACCGGGGAGCTGTTTTTT. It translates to CSAQSGANTGELFF.

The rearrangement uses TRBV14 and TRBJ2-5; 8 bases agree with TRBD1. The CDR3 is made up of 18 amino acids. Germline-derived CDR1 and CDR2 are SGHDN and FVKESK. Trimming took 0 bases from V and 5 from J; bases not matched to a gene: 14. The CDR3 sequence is CASSQDRQTGALRETQYF. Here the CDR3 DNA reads TGTGCCAGCAGCCAAGATCGACAGACAGGGGCCTTGAGGGAGACCCAGTACTTC.

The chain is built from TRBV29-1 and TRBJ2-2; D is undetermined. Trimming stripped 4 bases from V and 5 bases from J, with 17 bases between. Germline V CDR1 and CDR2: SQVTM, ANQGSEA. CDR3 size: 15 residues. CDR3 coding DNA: TGCAGCGTTGGCTGGGATAGCTATAGTACCGGGGAGCTGTTTTTT. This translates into CSVGWDSYSTGELFF.

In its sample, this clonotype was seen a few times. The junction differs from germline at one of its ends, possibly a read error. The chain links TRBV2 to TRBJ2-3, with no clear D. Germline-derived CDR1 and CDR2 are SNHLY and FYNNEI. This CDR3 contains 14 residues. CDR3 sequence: CASSEEFSVDTQYF. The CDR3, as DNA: TGCGCCAGCAGTGAAGAGTTTTCGGTAGATACGCAGTATTTT. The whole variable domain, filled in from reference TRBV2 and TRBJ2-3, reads EPEVTQTPSHQVTQMGQEVILRCVPISNHLYFYWYRQILGQKVEFLVSFYNNEISEKSEIFDDQFSVERPDGSNFTLKIRSTKLEDSAMYFCASSEEFSVDTQYFGPGTRLTVL.

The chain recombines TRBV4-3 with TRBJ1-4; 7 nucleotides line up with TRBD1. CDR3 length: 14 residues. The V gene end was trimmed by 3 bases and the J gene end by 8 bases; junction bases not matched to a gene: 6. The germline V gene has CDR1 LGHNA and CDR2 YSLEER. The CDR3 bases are TGCGCCAGCAGCCACGACAGGGCGGGCGAAAAACTGTTTTTT. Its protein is CASSHDRAGEKLFF.

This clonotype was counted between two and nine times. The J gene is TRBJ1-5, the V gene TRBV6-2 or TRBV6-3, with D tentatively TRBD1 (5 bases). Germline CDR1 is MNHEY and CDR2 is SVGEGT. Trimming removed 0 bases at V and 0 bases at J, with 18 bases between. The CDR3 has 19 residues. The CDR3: CASSYSPPGGTRSNQPQHF. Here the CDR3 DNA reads TGTGCCAGCAGTTACTCCCCCCCGGGGGGGACCCGTAGCAATCAGCCCCAGCATTTT.

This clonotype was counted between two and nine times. CDR3 bases: TGTGCCAGTAGTATAGGGCCCGGGGGAGGGGCCAACGTCCTGACTTTC. Translated, it gives CASSIGPGGGANVLTF. The chain has TRBV19 and TRBJ2-6; perhaps TRBD2 as D (6 bases). CDR3 length equals 16 residues. V was clipped by 1 base and J by 4 bases, with 11 bases between them. From germline, CDR1 is LNHDA and CDR2 SQIVND (reference sequence).

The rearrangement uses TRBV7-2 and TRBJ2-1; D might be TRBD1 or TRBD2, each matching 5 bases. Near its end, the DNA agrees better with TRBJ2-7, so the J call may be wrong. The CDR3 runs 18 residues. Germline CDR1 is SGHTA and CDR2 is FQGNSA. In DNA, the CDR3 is TGTGCCAGCAGCCTTACGGGGCGACGACGCAGCTCCTACAATGAGCAGTACTTC. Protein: CASSLTGRRRSSYNEQYF.

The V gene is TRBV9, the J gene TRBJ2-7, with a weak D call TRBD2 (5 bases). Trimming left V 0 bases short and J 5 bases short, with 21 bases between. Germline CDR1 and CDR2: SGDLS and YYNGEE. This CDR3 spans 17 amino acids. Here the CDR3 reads CASSVGILDRGRDEQYF. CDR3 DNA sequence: TGTGCCAGCAGCGTAGGCATTCTGGATCGGGGAAGGGACGAGCAGTACTTC.

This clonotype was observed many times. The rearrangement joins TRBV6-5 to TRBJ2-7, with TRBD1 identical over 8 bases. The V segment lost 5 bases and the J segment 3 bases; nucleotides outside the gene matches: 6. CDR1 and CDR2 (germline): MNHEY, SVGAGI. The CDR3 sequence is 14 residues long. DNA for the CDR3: TGTGCCAGCAGTCCCCGGGGACAGGACTACGAGCAGTACTTC. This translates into CASSPRGQDYEQYF.

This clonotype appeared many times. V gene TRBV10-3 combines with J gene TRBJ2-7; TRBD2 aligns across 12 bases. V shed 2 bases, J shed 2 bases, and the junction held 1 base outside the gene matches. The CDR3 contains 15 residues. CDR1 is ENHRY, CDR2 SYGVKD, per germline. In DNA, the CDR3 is TGTGCCATCAGTGAGACTAGCGGGGGGACCTACGAGCAGTACTTC. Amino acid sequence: CAISETSGGTYEQYF.

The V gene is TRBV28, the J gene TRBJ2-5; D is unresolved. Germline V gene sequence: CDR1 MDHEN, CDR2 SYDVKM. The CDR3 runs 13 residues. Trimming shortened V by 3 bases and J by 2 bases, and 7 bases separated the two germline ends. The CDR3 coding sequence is TGTGCCAGCAGTTTCCAGACGCAAGAGACCCAGTACTTC. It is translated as CASSFQTQETQYF.

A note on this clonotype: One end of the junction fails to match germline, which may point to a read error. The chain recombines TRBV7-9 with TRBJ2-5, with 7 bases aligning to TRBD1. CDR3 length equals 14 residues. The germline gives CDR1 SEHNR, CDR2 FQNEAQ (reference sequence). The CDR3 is CSSSLRTGQETQYF. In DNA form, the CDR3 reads TGTTCCAGCAGCCTCCGGACAGGTCAAGAGACCCAGTACTTC.

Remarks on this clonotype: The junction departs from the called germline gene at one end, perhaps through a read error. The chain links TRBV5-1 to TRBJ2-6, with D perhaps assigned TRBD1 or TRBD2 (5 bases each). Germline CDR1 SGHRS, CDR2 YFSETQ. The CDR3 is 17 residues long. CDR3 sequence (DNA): TGCGCCAGTACGAGGGTGGACGGAACCTCTGGGGCCAACGTCCGGACTTTC. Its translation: CASTRVDGTSGANVRTF.

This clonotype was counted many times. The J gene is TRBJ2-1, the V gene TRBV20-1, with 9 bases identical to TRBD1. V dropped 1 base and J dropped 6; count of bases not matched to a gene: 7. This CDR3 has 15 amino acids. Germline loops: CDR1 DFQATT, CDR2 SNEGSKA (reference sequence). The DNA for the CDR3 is TGCAGTGCTAGAGTACCCGGGACAGGGTTCAATGAGCAGTTCTTC. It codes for CSARVPGTGFNEQFF.

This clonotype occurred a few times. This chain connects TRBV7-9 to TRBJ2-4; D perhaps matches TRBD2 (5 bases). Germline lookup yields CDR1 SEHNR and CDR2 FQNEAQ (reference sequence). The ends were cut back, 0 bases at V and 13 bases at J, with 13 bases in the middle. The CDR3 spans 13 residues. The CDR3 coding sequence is TGTGCCAGCAGCTTAGCTATCTACGGGGAGCAGTACTTC. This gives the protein CASSLAIYGEQYF.

The CDR3 is CASSQSLGAGGHEQYF. The CDR3 coding sequence is TGCGCCAGCAGCCAATCCCTCGGGGCGGGAGGGCACGAGCAGTACTTC. The chain joins TRBV4-3 to TRBJ2-7, with TRBD2 identical over 9 bases. Trimming at V came to 2 bases and at J to 5 bases, leaving 10 bases not matched to a gene. There are 16 residues in the CDR3. Germline CDR1 is LGHNA and CDR2 is YSLEER.

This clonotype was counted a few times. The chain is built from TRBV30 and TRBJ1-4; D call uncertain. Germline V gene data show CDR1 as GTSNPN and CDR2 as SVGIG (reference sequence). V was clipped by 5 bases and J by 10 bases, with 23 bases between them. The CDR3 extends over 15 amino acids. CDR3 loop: CAWDPVPLVGGKLFF. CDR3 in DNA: TGTGCCTGGGACCCGGTCCCTCTGGTCGGAGGAAAACTGTTTTTT. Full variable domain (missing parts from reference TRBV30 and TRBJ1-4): SQTIHQWPATLVQPVGSPLSLECTVEGTSNPNLYWYRQAAGRGLQLLFYSVGIGQISSEVPQNLSASRPQDRQFILSSKKLLLSDSGFYLCAWDPVPLVGGKLFFGSGTQLSVL.

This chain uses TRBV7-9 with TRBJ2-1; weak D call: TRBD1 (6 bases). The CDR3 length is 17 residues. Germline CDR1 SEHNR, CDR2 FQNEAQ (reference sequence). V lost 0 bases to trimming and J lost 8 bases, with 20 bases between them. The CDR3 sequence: CASSLAWGATGDYEQFF. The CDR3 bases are TGTGCCAGCAGCTTAGCCTGGGGTGCGACAGGTGACTATGAGCAGTTCTTC.